This T cell receptor (beta chain) is drawn from a study of CXCR3-negative and CXCR3-positive naive CD8 T cells (dated by TCRdb to between 2018 and 2021). Regarding the complete study: In total, 130 million to 150 million TRB reads were obtained, or roughly 1.5 +/- 0.3 million reads per library. The diversity and physicochemical repertoire analyses included roughly ten donors pooled from two independent experiments. For the TRBV-TRBJ cluster analysis, the naive subsets came from a handful of donors, while the memory cells came from 3 donors.

The instrument was a NextSeq 550. The Human TCR Profiling Kit (MiLaboratory) was used to make UMI-labeled 5' RACE TRB cDNA libraries. The full amount of extracted RNA was used for cDNA synthesis, and the full amount of resulting cDNA was used for PCR amplification. Libraries were prepared in parallel using an identical number of PCR cycles. The paper's processing steps were these. About 50,000 +/- 10,000 unique UMI-labeled TRB cDNA molecules per library were extracted with MIGEC and MiXCR, with at least two reads per UMI required. Each library averaged around 42,000 +/- 9,900 functional in-frame TRB CDR3 nucleotide clonotypes without stop codons. After each sample was downsampled to 5000 UMI-labeled TRB molecules, VDJtools was used to calculate diversity metrics such as normalized Shannon-Wiener and Chao1. VDJtools computed clonotype-size-weighted physicochemical properties of the central five CDR3 residues: interaction energy, strength, volume and Kidera factor 4. TCRdb reanalyzed the reads, keeping one entry per CDR3 protein sequence and omitting DNA. V and J calls and clone size were set by TCRdb, not the authors. This sample's listing comprises about 89,000 distinct CDR3 sequences. The ten largest clones represent around 0.58% of the sample.

As concerns this clonotype: It lacks a known antigen.

Taken from the germline V gene, the CDR1 and CDR2 loops are SGHRS and YFSETQ. From its cysteine to its phenylalanine, the CDR3 spans 17 amino acids. No DNA sequence was recorded. Each CD8+ T cell subset was flow-sorted in triplicate, and approximately 280,000 cells per subset were placed directly into RLT lysis buffer. Naive CD8+ T cells were defined stringently as CD45RO-CCR7+CD27+CD95- to exclude memory contaminants. Using standard density gradient centrifugation, peripheral blood mononuclear cells were isolated from buffy coats. A FACSAria III was used to flow-sort naive CD8+ T cells into CXCR3-negative and CXCR3-positive populations. Total RNA was extracted from sorted cells using an RNeasy Mini Kit. What the work shows at the level of the full study, not this receptor alone: Surface CD5, linked to self-reactivity in mice, was comparable between naive subsets; TCR interaction strength was therefore also inferred from TRB CDR3 physicochemical properties. Because CXCR3 expression was partially decreased after cryopreservation, freshly isolated PBMCs were used for most assays. TRB CDR3s from CXCR3-positive naive cells showed higher hydrophobicity (lower Kidera factor 4), lower energy, and higher strength and volume indices than CXCR3-negative naive cells. Naive CXCR3-negative and CXCR3-positive cells from the same donor showed similar TRBV-TRBJ usage, whereas memory cells showed distinct patterns. Repertoire diversity was comparably high in both naive subsets but much lower in memory CD8+ T cells.

The chain uses TRBV5-1 and TRBJ2-3. Sequencing used naive CXCR3+ CD8+ T cells from blood. Interpreted using the paper, the cell subset or site label stands for: CD45RO-CCR7+CD27+CD95- naive CD8+ T cells expressing CXCR3 (TNR3+). The TCR originated in a human donor in good health. Some clones in this sample may be carry-over from other donors' samples. The CDR3 protein sequence reads: CASSLAALSMGGDTQYF.